The T cell receptor (beta chain) under discussion was sequenced for a study of T cell responses to AZD1222 COVID-19 vaccine. The overall study: The analysis combined second doses at about 4 or about 12 weeks. Whole-study results and caveats: Receipt of two AZD1222 doses was followed by a rise in Spike-specific TCR breadth and depth. Most donors were white British, females outnumbered males, and clonal diversity was possibly underestimated.

The CDR3 loop spans 15 amino acids. The J segment lost 5 bases and the V segment lost 0 bases, leaving 5 bases of the junction unmatched. Germline CDR1 is MGHRA and CDR2 is YSYEKL. As concerns this clone: The antigen is unknown.

The method was immunoSEQ multiplex PCR; TCRdb's version includes in-frame clones alone and lacks a portion of them. Of 100,000 to 150,000 clones in the sample, 88% were seen once. V usage is TRBV4-1 and J usage is TRBJ1-1; 8 nucleotides align to TRBD1. The clonotype was recovered from an adult in good health. Specimen: peripheral blood, collected on day 0 of AZD1222 vaccination. The CDR3 region is CASSQETGVRTEAFF. CDR3 nucleotides: TGCGCCAGCAGCCAAGAGACAGGGGTTCGGACTGAAGCTTTCTTT.